The 13 T cell receptor beta chains in this list originate from one sample, sequenced in a study of cytomegalovirus exposure and HLA in healthy donors. The PCR ran on 60 Vbeta and 13 Jbeta primers. Repertoires were generated with immunoSEQ multiplex PCR, while TCRdb's copy carries only in-frame clones and drops some. The repertoire includes 100,000 to 120,000 clones, nearly 85% of them detected once, and over 5% sits in the top ten. Sequenced input: PBMCs. The receptors derive from a man younger than 30 in good health and CMV-seronegative.

With respect to this clone: The junction departs from the called germline gene at one end, perhaps through a read error. This chain links TRBV7-7 with TRBJ1-5, with D unresolved. CDR3 length: 14 residues. CDR1 and CDR2 (germline): SSHAT, FNYEAQ (reference sequence). The CDR3, as DNA: TGTGCTAGCAGCTCCTGTCGGGTGGGTCAGCCCCAGCATTTT. Residues: CASSSCRVGQPQHF.

This chain uses TRBV27 with TRBJ2-1; TRBD2 aligns across 9 bases. V lost 3 bases, J lost 4 bases, and 7 bases stayed unmatched. Germline CDR1 MNHEY, CDR2 SMNVEV (reference sequence). The CDR3 is made up of 16 amino acids. The CDR3 sequence: CASSFSSGVIYNEQFF. The CDR3 region has the DNA TGTGCCAGCAGTTTCTCTAGCGGGGTAATTTACAATGAGCAGTTCTTC.

The J gene is TRBJ2-5, the V gene TRBV5-6; possible D gene TRBD2, 5 bases. The CDR3 is made up of 13 amino acids. The V end lost 3 bases, the J end lost 5 bases, and 11 bases lay between the germline ends. Germline-derived CDR1 and CDR2 are SGHDT and YYEEEE. The chain's CDR3 is CASSWGRGETQYF. The CDR3 bases are TGTGCCAGCAGCTGGGGTCGCGGGGAGACCCAGTACTTC.

The chain recombines TRBV27 with TRBJ2-7, with D possibly being TRBD2 (5 bases). The CDR3 is 14 amino acids. V was shortened by 6 bases and J by 4 bases, with 16 bases between the two germline ends. Germline values: CDR1 MNHEY, CDR2 SMNVEV (reference sequence). The CDR3 DNA reads as TGTGCCAGCAGGCCCCTTCGGACGGGGTACGAGCAGTACTTC. This gives the protein CASRPLRTGYEQYF.

This clone was detected a few times. As DNA, the CDR3 is TGCGCCAGCAGCCAAGTTCCAGGCAATCAGCCCCAGCATTTT. Amino acid sequence: CASSQVPGNQPQHF. The chain combines TRBV4-1 with TRBJ1-5; D uncertain. Trimming removed 1 base from V and 2 bases from J, with 6 bases in between. The CDR3 has 14 residues. CDR1 and CDR2 (germline): MGHRA, YSYEKL.

The gene calls are TRBV6-1 and TRBJ1-5, with 8 bases aligning to TRBD1. The CDR3 sequence is 15 residues long. CDR1 and CDR2 (germline): MNHNS, SASEGT. V lost 8 bases to trimming and J lost 3 bases; unmatched junction nucleotides: 9. DNA of the CDR3: TGTGCCAGCGCCCCGGGACAGGCGTTCAATCAGCCCCAGCATTTT. This translates into CASAPGQAFNQPQHF.

The chain employs TRBV11-3 and TRBJ2-5; 10 positions match TRBD2. The germline V gene encodes CDR1 SGHNT and CDR2 YENEEA. Unmatched junction bases numbered 1, after V lost 1 base and J lost 2 bases. This CDR3 comprises 15 residues. The DNA for the CDR3 is TGTGCCAGCAGCTTAGGACTAGCGGGTCAAGAGACCCAGTACTTC. It translates to CASSLGLAGQETQYF.

This clone was seen a few times. J is TRBJ1-2 and V is TRBV4-3; D not certain. The ends were cut back, 1 base at V and 6 bases at J, with 18 bases in the middle. The CDR3 has 16 residues. Germline loops: CDR1 LGHNA, CDR2 YSLEER. The CDR3 DNA reads TGCGCCAGCAGCCAAGTTTTCTCTGAGACACTCGATGGCTACACCTTC. This codes for CASSQVFSETLDGYTF.

This chain uses TRBV7-9 with TRBJ2-7; 13 bases align to TRBD2. This CDR3 is 15 amino acids long. Germline V gene data show CDR1 as SEHNR and CDR2 as FQNEAQ (reference sequence). V shed 4 bases, J shed 3 bases, and the junction held 3 bases outside the gene matches. The CDR3 sequence is CASSSGLAGFYEQYF. CDR3 nucleotides: TGTGCCAGCAGCTCGGGACTAGCGGGATTCTACGAGCAGTACTTC. The entire variable domain, with the rest obtained from reference TRBV7-9 and TRBJ2-7, is as follows: DTGVSQNPRHKITKRGQNVTFRCDPISEHNRLYWYRQTLGQGPEFLTYFQNEAQLEKSRLLSDRFSAERPKGSFSTLEIQRTEQGDSAMYLCASSSGLAGFYEQYFGPGTRLTVT.

V and J are TRBV6-4 and TRBJ2-2; D gene uncertain. Germline loops: CDR1 MRHNA, CDR2 SNTAGT. Deletions cut 6 bases from V and 0 bases from J, with 8 bases between. CDR3 length: 14 amino acids. CDR3 in DNA: TGTGCCAGCAGAACACATTCGAACACCGGGGAGCTGTTTTTT. Encoded protein: CASRTHSNTGELFF.

The V call is TRBV6-1, the J call TRBJ1-5, with D hard to call. Trimming stripped 6 bases from V and 1 base from J, with 7 bases between. The germline V gene encodes CDR1 MNHNS and CDR2 SASEGT. This CDR3 region has 13 residues. The CDR3 nucleotides are TGTGCCAGCAGCACAGAAAGCAATCAGCCCCAGCATTTT. Translating it yields CASSTESNQPQHF.

This rearrangement joins TRBV7-9 to TRBJ2-7; 7 bases fit TRBD2. The V gene end was trimmed by 5 bases and the J gene end by 6 bases; junction bases not matched to a gene: 13. The CDR3 length is 15 residues. Germline assignment: CDR1 SEHNR and CDR2 FQNEAQ (reference sequence). The chain's CDR3 is CASSPTAGLEIEQYF. In nucleotides, the CDR3 is TGTGCCAGCAGCCCTACGGCAGGACTAGAAATCGAGCAGTACTTC. Based on the CDR3 plus reference TRBV7-9 and TRBJ2-7, the full variable domain is DTGVSQNPRHKITKRGQNVTFRCDPISEHNRLYWYRQTLGQGPEFLTYFQNEAQLEKSRLLSDRFSAERPKGSFSTLEIQRTEQGDSAMYLCASSPTAGLEIEQYFGPGTRLTVT.

The chain employs TRBV25-1 and TRBJ2-1, with 11 nucleotides matching TRBD1. The germline CDR1 and CDR2 sequences are MGHDK and SYGVNS. The CDR3 covers 16 residues. Trimming removed 1 base from V and 5 bases from J; junction bases left unmatched: 4. The CDR3 loop is CASSESADRGHNEQFF. The CDR3 region has the DNA TGTGCCAGCAGTGAATCAGCGGACAGGGGGCACAATGAGCAGTTCTTC.